The next 28 T cell receptor beta chains were all read from a single sample in a study of T cells in Graves' hyperthyroidism and ophthalmopathy. It was RNA transcripts that yielded the amplified TCR beta CDR3 regions. HTBI primers were the set used in a first-round RT-PCR of the TCR CDR3. TCRdb fed the multiplex PCR reads into MiXCR, producing one record per CDR3 protein. Found here are about 210,000 distinct CDR3 sequences, 15% to 20% of them singletons; the top ten hold roughly 50%. Input material: blood. The receptors come from a man aged 50-59 years with Graves' hyperthyroidism.

This clonotype was recorded many times. The chain links TRBV7-8 to TRBJ2-3; 16 nucleotides align to TRBD2. The CDR3 loop spans 19 amino acids. Germline trimming cut 5 bases from V and 0 bases from J; bases unmatched to any gene: 8. CDR1 and CDR2 (germline): SGHVS, FQNEAQ. The CDR3 spells CASSPMGLAGGRSTDTQYF. In nucleotides, the CDR3 is TGTGCCAGCAGCCCAATGGGACTAGCGGGAGGGAGGAGCACAGATACGCAGTATTTT.

This clonotype was seen at least ten times. The chain is built from TRBV3-1 and TRBJ2-3; tentatively, D is TRBD2 (7 bases). Trimming left V 4 bases short and J 2 bases short, with 16 bases between. The CDR3 is 16 amino acids. The V gene's germline CDR1 is LGHDT and CDR2 YNNKEL (reference sequence). CDR3 region: CASSPFAGAPTDTQYF. The CDR3 DNA sequence: TGTGCCAGCAGCCCCTTTGCGGGGGCACCCACAGATACGCAGTATTTT.

The table lists this clonotype with many counts. The chain carries TRBV11-2 and TRBJ2-1; D is unclear. Germline CDR1 reads SGHAT; CDR2 reads FQNNGV. V lost 5 bases to trimming and J lost 0 bases, with 5 bases between them. This CDR3 is built from 13 residues. CDR3 bases: TGTGCCAGCAGCCCCAGCTCCTACAATGAGCAGTTCTTC. Amino acid sequence: CASSPSSYNEQFF.

The rearrangement uses TRBV4-1 and TRBJ1-5, with TRBD1 as a possible D gene (6 bases). V was clipped by 3 bases and J by 6 bases, with 9 bases between them. The CDR3 loop spans 13 amino acids. The germline CDR1 and CDR2 sequences are MGHRA and YSYEKL. CDR3 in DNA: TGCGCCAGCAGCCAGGTACAGGGTCAGCCCCAGCATTTT. Protein sequence: CASSQVQGQPQHF.

In this sample, this clonotype turned up many times. The chain joins TRBV7-6 to TRBJ2-3; D might be TRBD2 (6 bases). Trimming pared 6 bases from V and 8 bases from J, leaving 15 bases between. The germline V gene encodes CDR1 SGHVS and CDR2 FNYEAQ. CDR3 size: 13 residues. In DNA form, the CDR3 reads TGTGCCAGCAGTCGAACTCAGGGAGGTACGCAGTATTTT. Translating gives CASSRTQGGTQYF. Together with reference TRBV7-6 and TRBJ2-3, the CDR3 gives the full variable domain: GAGVSQSPRYKVTKRGQDVALRCDPISGHVSLYWYRQALGQGPEFLTYFNYEAQQDKSGLPNDRFSAERPEGSISTLTIQRTEQRDSAMYRCASSRTQGGTQYFGPGTRLTVL.

Many counts were recorded for this clonotype. This sequence joins TRBV29-1 and TRBJ2-1; TRBD2 agrees at 11 bases. Germline trimming cut 4 bases from V and 4 bases from J; bases unmatched to any gene: 3. Germline lookup yields CDR1 SQVTM and CDR2 ANQGSEA. The CDR3 has 14 amino acids. This CDR3 is CSVAPSGRYNEQFF. The CDR3 DNA follows: TGCAGCGTTGCCCCTAGCGGGAGGTACAATGAGCAGTTCTTC.

The chain is built from TRBV6-4 and TRBJ2-2, with 7 bases matching TRBD2. CDR3 size: 16 residues. The germline V gene has CDR1 MRHNA and CDR2 SNTAGT. V trimming: 0 bases; J trimming: 3 bases; junction bases outside the gene matches: 4. Here the CDR3 reads CASSDSAGEYTGELFF. The CDR3 DNA reads TGTGCCAGCAGTGACTCGGCGGGAGAGTACACCGGGGAGCTGTTTTTT.

In its sample, this clonotype was seen a few times. This sequence joins TRBV7-3 and TRBJ2-2; D is unresolved. The CDR3 consists of 13 residues. Germline assignment: CDR1 SGHTA and CDR2 FQGTGA. Trimming took off 2 bases at V and 8 bases at J, with 9 bases between the two ends. The CDR3 protein is CASSLAVGGELFF. The DNA of the CDR3 is TGTGCCAGCAGCTTAGCTGTCGGGGGGGAGCTGTTTTTT.

J is TRBJ1-2 and V is TRBV20-1, with a tentative D call TRBD1 (5 bases). The CDR3 extends over 12 amino acids. Trimming shortened V by 6 bases and J by 2 bases, and 10 bases separated the two germline ends. Germline loops: CDR1 DFQATT, CDR2 SNEGSKA (reference sequence). The CDR3 loop is CSAVQENYGYTF. The CDR3 coding sequence is TGCAGTGCGGTACAGGAGAACTATGGCTACACCTTC.

Concerning this clonotype itself: A read error may be the cause here, since a much bigger clone is one base away. V gene TRBV2 combines with J gene TRBJ2-2, with 12 bases lining up with TRBD1. The CDR3 covers 15 residues. From germline, CDR1 is SNHLY and CDR2 FYNNEI. For the CDR3, the DNA is TGTGCCAGCAGCGGGACAGGGGGCGTCACCGGGGGGCTGTTTTTT. Protein: CASSGTGGVTGGLFF. The full variable domain, rest sourced from reference TRBV2 and TRBJ2-2, is EPEVTQTPSHQVTQMGQEVILRCVPISNHLYFYWYRQILGQKVEFLVSFYNNEISEKSEIFDDQFSVERPDGSNFTLKIRSTKLEDSAMYFCASSGTGGVTGGLFFGEGSRLTVL.

As regards this clonotype: Relative to the germline gene, one junction end is altered; a read error may explain this. The chain is built from TRBV2 and TRBJ2-1; D gene uncertain. Germline lookup yields CDR1 SNHLY and CDR2 FYNNEI. The CDR3 loop spans 12 amino acids. CDR3 DNA: TGTGCCAGCGGTGAGTTCGGGAATGAGCAGTTCTTC. It specifies CASGEFGNEQFF.

This clonotype was found many times. The genes are TRBV6-1 and TRBJ1-1; D unclear. Looked up from germline, CDR1 is MNHNS and CDR2 is SASEGT. Trimming shortened V by 5 bases and J by 1 base, and 8 bases separated the two germline ends. The CDR3 extends over 13 amino acids. CDR3 protein: CASSYYKNTEAFF. The DNA for the CDR3 is TGTGCCAGCAGTTATTACAAGAACACTGAAGCTTTCTTT.

This clonotype came up a few times. V gene TRBV7-2 combines with J gene TRBJ1-2, with 8 bases that match TRBD1. The trim removed 5 bases at V and 5 bases at J, leaving 7 bases unmatched. CDR1 and CDR2 from the germline V gene are SGHTA and FQGNSA. The CDR3 extends over 14 amino acids. CDR3 DNA: TGTGCCAGCAGCAAAGGGGACAGGCCATATGGCTACACCTTC. It yields the protein CASSKGDRPYGYTF.

This clonotype was seen a few times. The chain employs TRBV5-5 and TRBJ2-1; D gene uncertain. The CDR3 length is 13 residues. V lost 4 bases and J 5 bases, leaving 10 bases between the germline ends. From germline, CDR1 is SGHKS and CDR2 YYEKEE (reference sequence). CDR3: CASSPLIDNEQFF. In DNA form, the CDR3 reads TGTGCCAGCAGCCCATTGATCGACAATGAGCAGTTCTTC.

This clonotype has a count of ten or more. The chain joins TRBV6-1 to TRBJ1-1; D is unresolved. There are 14 residues in the CDR3. Germline CDR1 is MNHNS and CDR2 is SASEGT. V lost 2 bases to trimming and J lost 6 bases, with 13 bases between them. The CDR3 coding sequence is TGTGCCAGCAGTGAATCCCAACTCTGGGCTGAAGCTTTCTTT. It codes for CASSESQLWAEAFF.

The sample holds many counts of this clonotype. CDR3 nucleotides: TGTGCCAGCAGTGAACCGGGACCAGATACGCAGTATTTT. It codes for CASSEPGPDTQYF. The gene calls are TRBV6-1 and TRBJ2-3; D may correspond to TRBD1 or TRBD2 (5 bases each). Trimming removed 2 bases from V and 4 bases from J, with 7 bases in between. The CDR3 spans 13 residues. CDR1 and CDR2 from the germline V gene are MNHNS and SASEGT.

A few counts support this clonotype. The genes are TRBV20-1 and TRBJ2-3; a possible D gene is TRBD2 (5 bases). This CDR3 has 15 residues. CDR1 is DFQATT and CDR2 is SNEGSKA in the germline V gene (reference sequence). The germline V and J ends were trimmed by 0 bases and 5 bases, with 15 bases remaining between them. The CDR3 DNA reads as TGCAGTGCTAGAGATCATGAGGGAATCGGAGATACGCAGTATTTT. Protein sequence: CSARDHEGIGDTQYF.

This clonotype was found a few times. The J gene is TRBJ2-5, the V gene TRBV20-1; D is unclear. CDR3 length: 14 residues. V lost 3 bases to trimming and J lost 3 bases, with 14 bases between them. Germline assignment: CDR1 DFQATT and CDR2 SNEGSKA (reference sequence). Here the CDR3 reads CSASWGTLKETQYF. CDR3 nucleotide sequence: TGCAGTGCTAGTTGGGGAACCCTTAAAGAGACCCAGTACTTC.

The chain recombines TRBV10-1 with TRBJ2-1; the D is unclear. The germline V and J ends were trimmed by 10 bases and 0 bases, with 4 bases remaining between them. From germline, CDR1 is WNHNN and CDR2 SYGVQD (reference sequence). The CDR3 loop spans 11 amino acids. The CDR3 is CANPSYNEQFF. The CDR3 nucleotides are TGCGCCAATCCCTCCTACAATGAGCAGTTCTTC.

This clonotype was observed a handful of times. The genes are TRBV6-1 and TRBJ2-5; TRBD2 aligns across 11 bases. V trimming: 3 bases; J trimming: 6 bases; junction bases outside the gene matches: 9. This CDR3 comprises 16 residues. The germline V gene encodes CDR1 MNHNS and CDR2 SASEGT. The CDR3 sequence: CASSERTSGSPQTQYF. Here the CDR3 DNA reads TGTGCCAGCAGTGAGCGAACTAGCGGGAGTCCTCAGACCCAGTACTTC.

The rearrangement uses TRBV7-2 and TRBJ2-7; D not certain. The CDR3 length is 13 residues. Germline CDR1 reads SGHTA; CDR2 reads FQGNSA. V was pared by 5 bases and J by 3 bases, with 11 bases between. CDR3 nucleotide sequence: TGTGCCAGCAGCCTAACGATAGACTACGAGCAGTACTTC. Translation: CASSLTIDYEQYF.

This clonotype was seen more than once but under ten times. The chain employs TRBV4-1 and TRBJ2-2; maybe TRBD2 (6 bases). Trimming took off 9 bases at V and 6 bases at J, with 8 bases between the two ends. The germline gives CDR1 MGHRA, CDR2 YSYEKL. CDR3 length equals 11 residues. CDR3 region: CASRESGELFF. The CDR3 DNA follows: TGCGCCAGTCGGGAGTCCGGGGAGCTGTTTTTT.

The table lists this clonotype with a few counts. The chain couples TRBV20-1 to TRBJ1-2; D is possibly TRBD1 (5 bases). Per the germline V gene, CDR1 is DFQATT and CDR2 is SNEGSKA (reference sequence). The ends were cut back, 3 bases at V and 4 bases at J, with 15 bases in the middle. CDR3 size: 14 residues. The CDR3 coding sequence is TGCAGTGCTAGCTATTTGGCAGGGAGCTATGGCTACACCTTC. The encoded protein is CSASYLAGSYGYTF.

The genes are TRBV2 and TRBJ2-5; no clear D. Trimming left V 4 bases short and J 5 bases short, with 8 bases between. The CDR3 has 12 amino acids. Per the germline V gene, CDR1 is SNHLY and CDR2 is FYNNEI. The CDR3 protein is CASSGNWETQYF. The CDR3 DNA is TGTGCCAGCAGTGGGAACTGGGAGACCCAGTACTTC.

V gene TRBV13 combines with J gene TRBJ2-7; D perhaps matches TRBD2 (6 bases). CDR3 length: 15 residues. From germline, CDR1 is PRHDT and CDR2 FYEKMQ (reference sequence). Trimming pared 0 bases from V and 5 bases from J, leaving 14 bases between. This CDR3 reads CASSLGRGINNEQYF. The CDR3 bases are TGTGCCAGCAGCTTAGGTCGGGGGATTAACAACGAGCAGTACTTC.

This clonotype was detected a few times. The CDR3 here is CASGLYNEQFF. The CDR3 DNA is TGTGCTAGTGGTTTGTACAATGAGCAGTTCTTC. The chain couples TRBV12-5 to TRBJ2-1; D call uncertain. The CDR3 runs to 11 residues. The germline V gene has CDR1 LGHNT and CDR2 FRNRAP. Trimming took 2 bases from V and 4 from J, leaving 0 bases between them.

Here the CDR3 reads CSASYAGRQPQHF. The CDR3 DNA sequence: TGCAGTGCTAGTTACGCAGGGCGTCAGCCCCAGCATTTT. V gene TRBV20-1 combines with J gene TRBJ1-5; a possible D gene is TRBD1 (5 bases). The CDR3 is 13 residues long. The V end was cut by 3 bases, the J end by 6 bases, with 12 bases between. The germline CDR1 and CDR2 sequences are DFQATT and SNEGSKA (reference sequence).

This clonotype turned up a few times. This chain joins TRBV19 and TRBJ2-1, with a possible D match to TRBD1 (6 bases). The CDR3 extends over 14 amino acids. Germline V CDR1 and CDR2: LNHDA, SQIVND (reference sequence). V was clipped by 5 bases and J by 0 bases, with 8 bases between them. The CDR3 spells CASSQGSSYNEQFF. CDR3 in DNA: TGTGCCAGTAGTCAGGGGAGCTCCTACAATGAGCAGTTCTTC.